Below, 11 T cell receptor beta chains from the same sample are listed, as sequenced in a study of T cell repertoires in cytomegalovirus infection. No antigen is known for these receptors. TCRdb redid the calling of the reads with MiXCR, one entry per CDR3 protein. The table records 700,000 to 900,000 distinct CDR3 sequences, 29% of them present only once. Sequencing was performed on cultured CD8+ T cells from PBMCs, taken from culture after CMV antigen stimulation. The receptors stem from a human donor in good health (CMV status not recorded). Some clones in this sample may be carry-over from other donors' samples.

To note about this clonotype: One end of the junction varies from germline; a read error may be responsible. The CDR3 is CACSVRDRDYTTNEKLFF. CDR3 coding DNA: TGTGCCTGCAGTGTACGGGACAGGGATTATACAACTAATGAAAAACTGTTTTTT. This chain uses TRBV6-1 with TRBJ1-4; 9 bases fit TRBD1. Germline V CDR1 and CDR2: MNHNS, SASEGT. The CDR3 spans 18 residues.

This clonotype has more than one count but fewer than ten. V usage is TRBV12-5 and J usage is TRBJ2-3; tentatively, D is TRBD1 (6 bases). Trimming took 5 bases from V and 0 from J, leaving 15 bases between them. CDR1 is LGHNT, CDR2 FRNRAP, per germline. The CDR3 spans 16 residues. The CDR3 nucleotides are TGTGCTAGTGGTCCCCTAGGGGGATTTAGCACAGATACGCAGTATTTT. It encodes CASGPLGGFSTDTQYF.

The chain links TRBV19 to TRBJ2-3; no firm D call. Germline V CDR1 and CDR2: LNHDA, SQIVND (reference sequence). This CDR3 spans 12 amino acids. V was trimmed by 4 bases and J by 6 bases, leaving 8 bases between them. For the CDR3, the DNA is TGTGCCAGTAGTAGGGCGGCTGATACGCAGTATTTT. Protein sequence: CASSRAADTQYF.

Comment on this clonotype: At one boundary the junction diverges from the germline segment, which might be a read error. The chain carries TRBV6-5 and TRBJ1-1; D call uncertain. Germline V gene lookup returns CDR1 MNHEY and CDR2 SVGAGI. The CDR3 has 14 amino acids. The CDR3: CASEGSDGNTEASF. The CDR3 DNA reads TGTGCCAGCGAAGGTTCAGACGGGAACACTGAAGCTTCCTTT.

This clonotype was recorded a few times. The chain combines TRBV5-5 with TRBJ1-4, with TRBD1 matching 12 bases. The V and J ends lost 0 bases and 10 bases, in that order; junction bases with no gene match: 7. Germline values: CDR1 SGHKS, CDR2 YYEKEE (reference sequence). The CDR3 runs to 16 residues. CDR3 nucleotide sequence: TGTGCCAGCAGCTTGGACGCCGGGACAGGGGGCAGAAAACTGTTTTTT. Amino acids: CASSLDAGTGGRKLFF.

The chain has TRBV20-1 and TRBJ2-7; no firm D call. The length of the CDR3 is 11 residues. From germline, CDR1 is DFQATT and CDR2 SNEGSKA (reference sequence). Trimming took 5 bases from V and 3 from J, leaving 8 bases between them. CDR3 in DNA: TGCAGTGCTCCCCATGGCTACGAGCAGTACTTC. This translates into CSAPHGYEQYF.

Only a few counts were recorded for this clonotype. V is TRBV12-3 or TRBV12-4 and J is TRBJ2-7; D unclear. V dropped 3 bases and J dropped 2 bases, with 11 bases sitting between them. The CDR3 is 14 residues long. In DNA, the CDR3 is TGTGCCAGCAGTTTCGCCGGGTCGACCTACGAGCAGTACTTC. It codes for CASSFAGSTYEQYF.

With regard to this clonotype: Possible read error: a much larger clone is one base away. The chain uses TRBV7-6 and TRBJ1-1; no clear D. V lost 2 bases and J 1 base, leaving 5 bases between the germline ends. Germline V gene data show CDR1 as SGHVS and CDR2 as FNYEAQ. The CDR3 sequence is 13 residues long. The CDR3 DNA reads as TGTGCCAGCAGCTTATGGCAGAACACTGAAGCTTTCTTT. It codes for CASSLWQNTEAFF.

This chain's CDR3 is CASSEKPLQDTEAFF. The CDR3 DNA sequence: TGTGCCAGCAGTGAAAAACCTCTCCAGGACACTGAAGCTTTCTTT. The chain links TRBV6-1 to TRBJ1-1; D gene unclear. The V and J ends lost 2 bases and 3 bases respectively, with 13 bases between them. CDR3 length: 15 residues. CDR1 MNHNS and CDR2 SASEGT come from the germline V gene.

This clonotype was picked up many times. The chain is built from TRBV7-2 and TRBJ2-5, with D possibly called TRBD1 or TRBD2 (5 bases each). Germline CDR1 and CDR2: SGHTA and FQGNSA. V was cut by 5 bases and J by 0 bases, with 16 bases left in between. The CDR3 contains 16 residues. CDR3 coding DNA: TGTGCCAGCAGCGAGGGGCGTGCGAGGTACCAAGAGACCCAGTACTTC. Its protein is CASSEGRARYQETQYF.

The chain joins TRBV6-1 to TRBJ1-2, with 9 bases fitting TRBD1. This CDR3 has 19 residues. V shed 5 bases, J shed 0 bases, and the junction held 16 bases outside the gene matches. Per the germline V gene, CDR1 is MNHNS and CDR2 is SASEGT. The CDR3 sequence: CASSHWRRDREFANYGYTF. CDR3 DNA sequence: TGTGCCAGCAGTCATTGGCGCCGGGACAGGGAATTTGCTAACTATGGCTACACCTTC.